This T cell receptor (beta chain) was profiled in a study of T cell repertoires in cytomegalovirus infection. Study-level information: CMV infection and matching HLA type were both indicated by public TCR beta signatures.

MiXCR, applied by TCRdb to the reads, yields one record per CDR3 protein. The sample has hundreds of thousands of distinct CDR3 sequences; under 20% are singletons. CDR1 and CDR2 (germline): DFQATT, SNEGSKA (reference sequence). V lost 6 bases and J lost 6; bases outside the gene matches: 6. The CDR3 runs to 14 residues. Study findings and constraints: The study found HLA-C-restricted CMV-specific TCR beta clonotypes dominating the ex vivo response.

Turning to this clonotype: Its antigen is unknown.

The chain uses TRBV20-1 and TRBJ1-6, with 9 bases fitting TRBD1. The clonotype comes from a human donor in good health (CMV status not recorded). Some clones in this sample may be carry-over from other donors' samples. Input material: PBMCs. The CDR3 nucleotides are TGCAGTGCCATCACAGGGGGCTCTAATTCACCCCTCCACTTT. Protein sequence: CSAITGGSNSPLHF.